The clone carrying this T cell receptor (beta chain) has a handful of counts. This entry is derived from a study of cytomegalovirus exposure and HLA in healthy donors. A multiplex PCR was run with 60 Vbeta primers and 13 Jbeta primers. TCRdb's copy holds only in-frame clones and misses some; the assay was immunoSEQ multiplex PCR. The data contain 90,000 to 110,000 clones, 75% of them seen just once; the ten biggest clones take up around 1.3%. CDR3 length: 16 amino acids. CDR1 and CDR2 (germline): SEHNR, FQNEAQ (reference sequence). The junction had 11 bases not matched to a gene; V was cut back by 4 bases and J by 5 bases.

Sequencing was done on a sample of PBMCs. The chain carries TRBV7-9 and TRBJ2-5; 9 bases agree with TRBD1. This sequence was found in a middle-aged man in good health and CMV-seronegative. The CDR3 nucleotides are TGTGCCAGCAGCTCTACTACTGGGGACAGGGTGGAGACCCAGTACTTC. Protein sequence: CASSSTTGDRVETQYF.